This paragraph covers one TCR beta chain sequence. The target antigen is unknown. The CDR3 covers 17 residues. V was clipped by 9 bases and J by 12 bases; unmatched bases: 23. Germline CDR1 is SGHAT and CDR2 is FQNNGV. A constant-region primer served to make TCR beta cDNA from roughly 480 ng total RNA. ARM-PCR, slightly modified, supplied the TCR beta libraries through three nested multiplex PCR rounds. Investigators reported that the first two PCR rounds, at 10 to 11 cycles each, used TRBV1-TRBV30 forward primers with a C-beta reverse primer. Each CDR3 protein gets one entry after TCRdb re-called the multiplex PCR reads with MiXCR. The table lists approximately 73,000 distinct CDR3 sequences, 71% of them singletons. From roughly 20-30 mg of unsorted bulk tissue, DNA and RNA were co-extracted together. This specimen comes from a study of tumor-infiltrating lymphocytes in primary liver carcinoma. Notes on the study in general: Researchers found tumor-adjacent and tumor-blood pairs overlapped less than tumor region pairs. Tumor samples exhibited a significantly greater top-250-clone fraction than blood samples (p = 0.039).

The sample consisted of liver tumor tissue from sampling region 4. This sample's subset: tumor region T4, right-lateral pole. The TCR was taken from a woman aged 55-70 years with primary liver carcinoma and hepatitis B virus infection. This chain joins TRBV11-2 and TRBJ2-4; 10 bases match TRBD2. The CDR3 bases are TGTGCCAGTAGCCCAGGCAGGCTACTAAGCGGGGGGGACACTCAGTACTTC. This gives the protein CASSPGRLLSGGDTQYF.